These 23 T cell receptor beta chains were sequenced from one sample in a study of blood T cells in healthy people across ages. Then a second PCR, running about 7 to 11 cycles, was carried out with a sample-barcoded 5' primer and a J-beta primer mix. TCRdb redid the calling of the 5' RACE reads with MiXCR, one entry per CDR3 protein. The profile shows nearly 1 million distinct CDR3 sequences, just over 50% of them singletons. Material: blood. These receptors all come from a woman aged 55-69 years in good health.

As concerns this clonotype: A much larger clone differs by one base, so this may be a read error. This chain joins TRBV11-2 and TRBJ2-7; D not certain. CDR3 length: 15 residues. Trimming removed 4 bases from V and 3 bases from J, with 16 bases in between. CDR1 and CDR2 from the germline V gene are SGHAT and FQNNGV. The CDR3 DNA reads TGTGCCAGCAGCTGCTCGAGAGGCACCCTCTACGAGCAGTACTTC. Translation: CASSCSRGTLYEQYF.

The rearrangement links TRBV9 to TRBJ2-1; D is perhaps TRBD1 (6 bases). The germline V gene encodes CDR1 SGDLS and CDR2 YYNGEE. This CDR3 region has 13 residues. The ends were cut back, 7 bases at V and 10 bases at J, with 18 bases in the middle. CDR3 region: CASATGRSYEQFF. Written as DNA, the CDR3 is TGTGCCAGCGCAACAGGGAGATCCTACGAGCAGTTCTTC. Combining the CDR3 with reference TRBV9 and TRBJ2-1 gives the whole variable domain DSGVTQTPKHLITATGQRVTLRCSPRSGDLSVYWYQQSLDQGLQFLIQYYNGEERAKGNILERFSAQQFPDLHSELNLSSLELGDSALYFCASATGRSYEQFFGPGTRLTVL.

The chain joins TRBV12-3 or TRBV12-4 to TRBJ1-2; D is ambiguous. The CDR3 runs to 15 residues. Trimming stripped 5 bases from V and 0 bases from J, with 13 bases between. The DNA for the CDR3 is TGTGCCAGCAGTCCAGACCAGGCCTCTAACTATGGCTACACCTTC. This sequence encodes CASSPDQASNYGYTF.

The V and J genes are TRBV27 and TRBJ2-1; 8 bases are shared with TRBD1. The J call could be wrong; TRBJ2-7 is a better fit for the DNA end. This CDR3 spans 15 amino acids. Germline CDR1 is MNHEY and CDR2 is SMNVEV (reference sequence). CDR3 protein: CASSLDRVSYNEQYF. The CDR3, as DNA: TGTGCCAGCAGTTTGGACAGGGTATCCTACAATGAGCAGTACTTC.

The chain combines TRBV29-1 with TRBJ2-1, with D perhaps being TRBD1 or TRBD2 (5 bases each). The length of the CDR3 is 13 residues. Trimming stripped 7 bases from V and 5 bases from J, with 15 bases between. Germline values: CDR1 SQVTM, CDR2 ANQGSEA. CDR3 region: CSGKTAAHNEQFF. CDR3 DNA: TGCAGCGGAAAGACAGCGGCCCACAATGAGCAGTTCTTC.

The CDR3 here is CASGDSTSAYNEQYF. The CDR3 DNA sequence: TGTGCCAGCGGGGACAGCACGAGCGCCTACAATGAGCAGTACTTC. The chain recombines TRBV19 with TRBJ2-1; TRBD1 matches at 7 bases. The J call may be in error: the DNA end matches TRBJ2-7 better. This CDR3 is built from 15 residues. Germline CDR1 and CDR2: LNHDA and SQIVND (reference sequence).

This clonotype was counted only a few times. The chain joins TRBV10-3 to TRBJ2-2; 14 bases match TRBD2. V gave up 6 bases and J gave up 0 bases; unmatched junction bases: 6. The CDR3 covers 18 residues. Germline values: CDR1 ENHRY, CDR2 SYGVKD. The DNA for the CDR3 is TGTGCCATCAGAATTGGGACTAGCGGGAGATCGAACACCGGGGAGCTGTTTTTT. Encoded protein: CAIRIGTSGRSNTGELFF.

The chain couples TRBV27 to TRBJ2-4; D not resolved. Gene TRBJ2-7 matches the end of the DNA better, so the J call may be wrong. Germline V lookup: CDR1 MNHEY, CDR2 SMNVEV (reference sequence). CDR3 length: 13 amino acids. CDR3 DNA sequence: TGTGCCAGCAGTTTATCCTCCAATTACGAGCAGTACTTC. Amino acids: CASSLSSNYEQYF.

This chain connects TRBV20-1 to TRBJ2-1; no firm D call. Germline assignment: CDR1 DFQATT and CDR2 SNEGSKA (reference sequence). V lost 0 bases, J lost 7 bases, and 16 bases lay in between. There are 15 residues in the CDR3. CDR3 coding DNA: TGCAGTGCTAGAGACGGACGGACCTTCGGAAATGAGCAGTTCTTC. Translated, it gives CSARDGRTFGNEQFF.

This clonotype was seen a handful of times. The V call is TRBV7-2, the J call TRBJ2-6, with D perhaps TRBD1 (6 bases). The germline CDR1 and CDR2 sequences are SGHTA and FQGNSA. V was shortened by 7 bases and J by 0 bases, with 22 bases between the two germline ends. This CDR3 has 19 residues. The CDR3 loop is CASIKKRTRDISGANVLTF. Written as DNA, the CDR3 is TGTGCCAGCATAAAGAAAAGAACCCGGGACATCTCTGGGGCCAACGTCCTGACTTTC.

For this clonotype: At one end the junction does not follow the germline gene, possibly because of a read error. The chain carries TRBV27 and TRBJ2-1, with TRBD2 matching over 7 bases. The germline CDR1 and CDR2 sequences are MNHEY and SMNVEV (reference sequence). This CDR3 is built from 14 residues. The CDR3 protein is CASSRGLVYNEQFF. The CDR3 bases are TGTGCCAGCAGTCGCGGACTAGTGTACAACGAGCAGTTCTTC.

This clonotype was picked up a small number of times. This sequence joins TRBV4-2 and TRBJ2-1; D tentatively reads TRBD1 or TRBD2 (5 bases each). V lost 0 bases, J lost 9 bases, and 12 bases lay in between. This CDR3 region has 14 residues. Germline loops: CDR1 LGHNA, CDR2 YNFKEQ. Here the CDR3 DNA reads TGTGCCAGCAGCCAAGAAGGTGGGGACCCTGAGCAGTTCTTC. It specifies CASSQEGGDPEQFF.

This clonotype was recorded a few times. The chain couples TRBV12-3 or TRBV12-4 to TRBJ2-7, with TRBD2 as a possible D gene (5 bases). This CDR3 comprises 13 residues. V was shortened by 0 bases and J by 7 bases, with 10 bases between the two germline ends. The CDR3 protein is CASSLAARGEQYF. CDR3 in DNA: TGTGCCAGCAGTTTAGCCGCCCGGGGAGAGCAGTACTTC.

This clonotype turned up a few times. The chain links TRBV9 to TRBJ1-6; the D is unclear. Germline loops: CDR1 SGDLS, CDR2 YYNGEE. V lost 3 bases and J lost 7, with 8 bases in between. The CDR3 totals 13 residues. The CDR3 spells CASSGAINSPLHF. The CDR3 DNA reads as TGTGCCAGCAGCGGTGCGATCAATTCACCCCTCCACTTT.

The table lists this clonotype with a few counts. The chain carries TRBV29-1 and TRBJ2-6; D ambiguous. This CDR3 region has 11 residues. The V gene lost 6 bases and the J gene lost 4 bases, with 4 bases spanning the gap. CDR1 is SQVTM and CDR2 is ANQGSEA in the germline V gene. The DNA of the CDR3 is TGCAGCGTCCTAGGGGCCAACGTCCTGACTTTC. This encodes CSVLGANVLTF. The whole variable domain, filled in from reference TRBV29-1 and TRBJ2-6, reads SAVISQKPSRDICQRGTSLTIQCQVDSQVTMMFWYRQQPGQSLTLIATANQGSEATYESGFVIDKFPISRPNLTFSTLTVSNMSPEDSSIYLCSVLGANVLTFGAGSRLTVL.

V gene TRBV20-1 combines with J gene TRBJ1-2; D is ambiguous. V lost 2 bases and J 6 bases, leaving 19 bases between the germline ends. This CDR3 spans 15 amino acids. Germline CDR1 and CDR2: DFQATT and SNEGSKA (reference sequence). CDR3 amino acids: CSARPNRPALDGYTF. The DNA for the CDR3 is TGCAGTGCTAGACCCAATAGACCTGCTCTCGATGGCTACACCTTC.

This CDR3 reads CASSQTPGLAGLSPSYEQYF. The CDR3 nucleotides read TGTGCCAGCAGCCAAACACCGGGACTAGCGGGACTTTCGCCCTCCTACGAGCAGTACTTC. This chain uses TRBV14 with TRBJ2-7, with TRBD2 identical over 13 bases. With V trimmed by 2 bases and J by 0 bases, 13 bases remained unmatched. The CDR3 is made up of 20 amino acids. CDR1 is SGHDN, CDR2 FVKESK, per germline.

A single count supports this clonotype. A junction end diverges from the germline sequence, so it may reflect a read error. J is TRBJ2-5 and V is TRBV29-1, with D perhaps TRBD1 (5 bases). The DNA matches TRBJ2-7 better at its end, which makes the J call doubtful. From germline, CDR1 is SQVTM and CDR2 ANQGSEA. The CDR3 is 14 residues long. In DNA, the CDR3 is TGCAGCGGTGAAGATCGGCAGGGCACCTACGAGCAGTACTTC. This translates into CSGEDRQGTYEQYF.

This clonotype was observed a handful of times. The chain recombines TRBV6-1 with TRBJ2-1, with D uncertain. Trimming left V 4 bases short and J 9 bases short, with 7 bases between. This CDR3 region has 11 residues. Germline-derived CDR1 and CDR2 are MNHNS and SASEGT. CDR3 bases: TGTGCCAGCAGTGCCCCAAGTGAGCAGTTCTTC. It is translated as CASSAPSEQFF.

V usage is TRBV12-3 or TRBV12-4 and J usage is TRBJ2-4, with 7 bases fitting TRBD2. The DNA end lines up better with TRBJ2-7; the J call may be wrong. There are 15 residues in the CDR3. In DNA form, the CDR3 reads TGTGCCAGCAGTTTCGGGGTAGGGACTACCTACGAGCAGTACTTC. It encodes CASSFGVGTTYEQYF.

This clonotype has only a few counts. V usage is TRBV11-1 and J usage is TRBJ2-4; 8 bases match TRBD1. Germline-derived CDR1 and CDR2 are SGHAT and FQDESV (reference sequence). With V trimmed by 3 bases and J by 7 bases, 5 bases remained unmatched. The CDR3 sequence is 14 residues long. The CDR3 sequence is CASSFYGQGNIQYF. CDR3 bases: TGTGCCAGCAGCTTCTACGGACAGGGTAACATTCAGTACTTC.

This clonotype turned up a few times. This chain links TRBV20-1 with TRBJ2-7; D gene uncertain. V lost 2 bases to trimming and J lost 7 bases, with 24 bases between them. There are 16 residues in the CDR3. Germline V lookup: CDR1 DFQATT, CDR2 SNEGSKA (reference sequence). The chain's CDR3 is CSARSQSAVRPNEQYF. The CDR3 nucleotides are TGCAGTGCTAGATCGCAATCGGCTGTACGCCCCAATGAGCAGTACTTC.

The sample holds a few counts of this clonotype. This chain links TRBV7-2 with TRBJ2-3; perhaps D is TRBD1 or TRBD2 (5 bases each). The CDR3 has 15 amino acids. V lost 6 bases and J lost 2, with 15 bases in between. Germline V gene lookup returns CDR1 SGHTA and CDR2 FQGNSA. The CDR3 sequence: CASRPSGTLTDTQYF. CDR3 nucleotides: TGTGCCAGCAGACCGTCCGGGACCCTCACAGATACGCAGTATTTT.